These T cell receptor beta chains were read from a single sample in a study of spatial heterogeneity in lung cancer. TCRdb passed the 5' RACE reads through MiXCR, listing each CDR3 protein once. This sample carries 95,000 or so distinct CDR3 sequences, approximately 8.2% of them seen once, and the ten largest clones take 6.5% to 8.5%. The sequencing here drew on PBMCs, taken at surgery. Receptor source: a male donor with early-stage non-small cell lung cancer. Each CDR3 is given with its conserved first and last residue. D genes are given only for firm matches. Only some rows state a clone size, as once, few, many or a class for expanded clones.

clone_size: many; j_call: TRBJ2-7; v_call: TRBV20-1; d_call: -; cdr3_nt: TGCAGTGCCCCCGGGGGTGGGACTTGGGAGCAGTACTTC; cdr3_aa: CSAPGGGTWEQYF
clone_size: many; j_call: TRBJ1-4; v_call: TRBV7-8; d_call: TRBD1; cdr3_nt: TGTGCCAGCAGCATAGACAGGGGGCGTGAAAAACTGTTTTTT; cdr3_aa: CASSIDRGREKLFF
clone_size: many; j_call: TRBJ2-5; v_call: TRBV11-2; d_call: -; cdr3_nt: TGTGCCAGCAGCTCCTGGACTGACGAGACCCAGTACTTC; cdr3_aa: CASSSWTDETQYF
clone_size: -; j_call: TRBJ1-1; v_call: TRBV14; d_call: -; cdr3_nt: TGTGCCAGCAGCCGCCTCAGGGACACTGAAGCTTTCTTT; cdr3_aa: CASSRLRDTEAFF
clone_size: many; j_call: TRBJ1-5; v_call: TRBV3-1; d_call: TRBD1; cdr3_nt: TGTGCCAGCAGCCAAGGGACAGGGGATCAGCCCCAGCATTTT; cdr3_aa: CASSQGTGDQPQHF
clone_size: few; j_call: TRBJ2-5; v_call: TRBV6-5; d_call: TRBD2; cdr3_nt: TGTGCCAGCAGAGTTCCCGGGACTAGCGGTGAGACCCAGTACTTC; cdr3_aa: CASRVPGTSGETQYF
clone_size: once; j_call: TRBJ1-2; v_call: TRBV6-5; d_call: TRBD1; cdr3_nt: TGTGCCAGCAGCTCCGGGACAGGCCCCTATGGCTACACCTTC; cdr3_aa: CASSSGTGPYGYTF
clone_size: few; j_call: TRBJ2-3; v_call: TRBV20-1; d_call: TRBD2; cdr3_nt: TGCAGTGCTAGAGATCCACTAGCGGGGTTAGATACGCAGTATTTT; cdr3_aa: CSARDPLAGLDTQYF
clone_size: many; j_call: TRBJ1-1; v_call: TRBV6-2/TRBV6-3; d_call: -; cdr3_nt: TGTGCCAGTCTAGGGGCCCACACTGAAGCTTTCTTT; cdr3_aa: CASLGAHTEAFF
clone_size: few; j_call: TRBJ1-5; v_call: TRBV4-1; d_call: -; cdr3_nt: TGCGCCAGCAGCCAAGAACCCCAGGGGAGGCAGCCCCAGCATTTT; cdr3_aa: CASSQEPQGRQPQHF
clone_size: -; j_call: TRBJ1-1; v_call: TRBV5-6; d_call: TRBD1; cdr3_nt: TGTGCCAGCAGCTTCGAGACAGGGAAACCAAACACTGAAGCTTTCTTT; cdr3_aa: CASSFETGKPNTEAFF
clone_size: -; j_call: TRBJ2-3; v_call: TRBV5-1; d_call: -; cdr3_nt: TGCGCCAGCAGTTCCGGGACGGTGAGCACAGATACGCAGTATTTT; cdr3_aa: CASSSGTVSTDTQYF
clone_size: -; j_call: TRBJ2-7; v_call: TRBV3-1; d_call: -; cdr3_nt: TGTGCCAGCAGCCCCTTCGGGTACGAGCAGTACTTC; cdr3_aa: CASSPFGYEQYF
clone_size: many; j_call: TRBJ2-5; v_call: TRBV6-1; d_call: -; cdr3_nt: TGTGCCAGCAGTCAGGATTACCAAGAGACCCAGTACTTC; cdr3_aa: CASSQDYQETQYF
clone_size: -; j_call: TRBJ2-1; v_call: TRBV20-1; d_call: TRBD2; cdr3_nt: TGCAGTGCTAGGGCTAGCGGGAGGAATGAGCAGTTCTTC; cdr3_aa: CSARASGRNEQFF
clone_size: many; j_call: TRBJ2-1; v_call: TRBV7-2; d_call: -; cdr3_nt: TGTGCCAGCAGCTCGGTTTCCTCGGGACATTTTAAGAGCTCCTACAATGAGCAGTTCTTC; cdr3_aa: CASSSVSSGHFKSSYNEQFF
clone_size: -; j_call: TRBJ1-2; v_call: TRBV28; d_call: TRBD1; cdr3_nt: TGTGCCAGCAGTTTAGTTGGGGACAGGATAAATGGCTACACCTTC; cdr3_aa: CASSLVGDRINGYTF
clone_size: -; j_call: TRBJ2-5; v_call: TRBV12-3/TRBV12-4; d_call: -; cdr3_nt: TGTGCCAGCAGTACTACAGGGAGGGAGACCCAGTACTTC; cdr3_aa: CASSTTGRETQYF
clone_size: many; j_call: TRBJ2-1; v_call: TRBV5-1; d_call: -; cdr3_nt: TGCGCCAGCAGCCTGGGCAATGAGCAGTTCTTC; cdr3_aa: CASSLGNEQFF
clone_size: -; j_call: TRBJ1-6; v_call: TRBV7-2; d_call: TRBD1; cdr3_nt: TGTGCCAGCAGCAACCGACAGGGAAGTTCACCCCTCCACTTT; cdr3_aa: CASSNRQGSSPLHF
clone_size: few; j_call: TRBJ2-6; v_call: TRBV20-1; d_call: TRBD1; cdr3_nt: TGCAGTGCTAGCGGGACAGGGAAGCCTGGGGCCAACGTCCTGACTTTC; cdr3_aa: CSASGTGKPGANVLTF
clone_size: -; j_call: TRBJ1-5; v_call: TRBV27; d_call: -; cdr3_nt: TGTGCCAGCAGTTTTTTGGGTATCAATCAGCCCCAGCATTTT; cdr3_aa: CASSFLGINQPQHF
clone_size: many; j_call: TRBJ2-5; v_call: TRBV30; d_call: TRBD2; cdr3_nt: TGTGCCTGGAGTGTACCTAGCGGGCTCCAAGAGACCCAGTACTTC; cdr3_aa: CAWSVPSGLQETQYF
clone_size: few; j_call: TRBJ2-1; v_call: TRBV9; d_call: TRBD1; cdr3_nt: TGTGCCAGCAGCGTCTTCGGACAGGGGGGTTACGATGAGCAGTTCTTC; cdr3_aa: CASSVFGQGGYDEQFF
clone_size: many; j_call: TRBJ2-2; v_call: TRBV20-1; d_call: -; cdr3_nt: TGCAGTGCTAGACTTACGGACACCGGGGAGCTGTTTTTT; cdr3_aa: CSARLTDTGELFF
clone_size: many; j_call: TRBJ1-6; v_call: TRBV10-3; d_call: -; cdr3_nt: TGTGCCATCAGTGGACAGGAGTTCAGTTCACCCCTCCACTTT; cdr3_aa: CAISGQEFSSPLHF
clone_size: -; j_call: TRBJ2-7; v_call: TRBV28; d_call: TRBD1; cdr3_nt: TGTGCCAGCAGTTCATTTGGCCAGGGGGCCTACGAGCAGTACTTC; cdr3_aa: CASSSFGQGAYEQYF
clone_size: -; j_call: TRBJ2-5; v_call: TRBV4-2; d_call: TRBD2; cdr3_nt: TGTGCCAGCAGCCAAGGGACTAGCGGGGGGGGATTAGAGACCCAGTACTTC; cdr3_aa: CASSQGTSGGGLETQYF
clone_size: -; j_call: TRBJ1-4; v_call: TRBV20-1; d_call: -; cdr3_nt: TGCAGTGCTTCAGTCCTTAATGAAAAACTGTTTTTT; cdr3_aa: CSASVLNEKLFF
clone_size: few; j_call: TRBJ2-1; v_call: TRBV6-2/TRBV6-3; d_call: -; cdr3_nt: TGTGCCAGCAGTCAACTGACGTACAATGAGCAGTTCTTC; cdr3_aa: CASSQLTYNEQFF
clone_size: -; j_call: TRBJ2-5; v_call: TRBV20-1; d_call: -; cdr3_nt: TGCAGTGCTTCCCGGGACTCCACGCGGGAGACCCAGTACTTC; cdr3_aa: CSASRDSTRETQYF
clone_size: few; j_call: TRBJ2-7; v_call: TRBV5-4; d_call: TRBD2; cdr3_nt: TGTGCCAGCAGCTTCCGTCTAGCGGGGGGGCACGAGCAGTACTTC; cdr3_aa: CASSFRLAGGHEQYF
clone_size: few; j_call: TRBJ2-7; v_call: TRBV11-1; d_call: -; cdr3_nt: TGTGCCAGCAGCTTAGAGACGGGGCCCTCCTACGAGCAGTACTTC; cdr3_aa: CASSLETGPSYEQYF
clone_size: -; j_call: TRBJ2-3; v_call: TRBV3-1; d_call: -; cdr3_nt: TGTGCCAGCAGCCTTCCAGCGGGAGATACGCAGTATTTT; cdr3_aa: CASSLPAGDTQYF
clone_size: many; j_call: TRBJ1-1; v_call: TRBV3-1; d_call: TRBD1; cdr3_nt: TGTGCCAGCAGCCAAAGAATGGGACAGGGGAGGGTCGACCCTGAAGCTTTCTTT; cdr3_aa: CASSQRMGQGRVDPEAFF
clone_size: -; j_call: TRBJ2-3; v_call: TRBV29-1; d_call: -; cdr3_nt: TGCAGCGTTGGGGGACAACTCGGGGCAGCAGATACGCAGTATTTT; cdr3_aa: CSVGGQLGAADTQYF
clone_size: many; j_call: TRBJ2-1; v_call: TRBV6-2/TRBV6-3; d_call: -; cdr3_nt: TGTGCCAGCATGACCGGGAAGAGGAATGAGCAGTTCTTC; cdr3_aa: CASMTGKRNEQFF
clone_size: many; j_call: TRBJ1-1; v_call: TRBV29-1; d_call: -; cdr3_nt: TGCAGCGTTGTAAAGGGGAACACTGAAGCTTTCTTT; cdr3_aa: CSVVKGNTEAFF
clone_size: -; j_call: TRBJ2-3; v_call: TRBV9; d_call: -; cdr3_nt: TGTGCCAGCAGCGCCAGGACTACGGGGACGGCAGATACGCAGTATTTT; cdr3_aa: CASSARTTGTADTQYF
clone_size: many; j_call: TRBJ2-1; v_call: TRBV5-1; d_call: -; cdr3_nt: TGCGCCAGCAGAGACCAGGCAGAACCGTTCTTC; cdr3_aa: CASRDQAEPFF
clone_size: -; j_call: TRBJ2-1; v_call: TRBV6-1; d_call: -; cdr3_nt: TGTGCCAGCAGTGAAAGGTACAATGAGCAGTTCTTC; cdr3_aa: CASSERYNEQFF
clone_size: many; j_call: TRBJ1-4; v_call: TRBV20-1; d_call: -; cdr3_nt: TGCAGTGCTAGCCGGGGCCAGGAAAAACTGTTTTTT; cdr3_aa: CSASRGQEKLFF
clone_size: few; j_call: TRBJ2-1; v_call: TRBV7-7; d_call: TRBD1; cdr3_nt: TGTGCCAGCAGCTTAGGACAGGGGACTGAGCAGTTCTTC; cdr3_aa: CASSLGQGTEQFF
clone_size: -; j_call: TRBJ2-3; v_call: TRBV28; d_call: -; cdr3_nt: TGTGCCAGCAGTCCCTTAGGGAAAGGGCGGTCAGCAGATACGCAGTATTTT; cdr3_aa: CASSPLGKGRSADTQYF
clone_size: many; j_call: TRBJ2-5; v_call: TRBV4-3; d_call: -; cdr3_nt: TGCGCCAGCAGCCTCCGGGACCAAGAGACCCAGTACTTC; cdr3_aa: CASSLRDQETQYF
clone_size: -; j_call: TRBJ2-7; v_call: TRBV20-1; d_call: TRBD1; cdr3_nt: TGCAGTGCTGCTTTCACAGGGGGCTACGAGCAGTACTTC; cdr3_aa: CSAAFTGGYEQYF
clone_size: many; j_call: TRBJ1-6; v_call: TRBV15; d_call: -; cdr3_nt: TGTGCCACCAGCAGAGTAGAGGATAATTCACCCCTCCACTTT; cdr3_aa: CATSRVEDNSPLHF
clone_size: -; j_call: TRBJ1-1; v_call: TRBV12-3/TRBV12-4; d_call: TRBD1; cdr3_nt: TGTGCCAGCAGGACAGACAGGGGGCAAATCACTGAAGCTTTCTTT; cdr3_aa: CASRTDRGQITEAFF
clone_size: -; j_call: TRBJ2-2; v_call: TRBV5-5; d_call: -; cdr3_nt: TGCCAGCAGCTTATTGGGGGCGGGCACCGGGGAGCTGTTTTT; cdr3_aa: CQQLIGGGHRGAVF
clone_size: few; j_call: TRBJ2-3; v_call: TRBV4-1; d_call: -; cdr3_nt: TGCGCCAGCAGCCCCCGTGGGCCCCCGAGCATCGATACGCAGTATTTT; cdr3_aa: CASSPRGPPSIDTQYF
clone_size: -; j_call: TRBJ2-3; v_call: TRBV20-1; d_call: -; cdr3_nt: TGCAGTGCTAGAGACCCGGGGGCCGCTGGAGATACGCAGTATTTT; cdr3_aa: CSARDPGAAGDTQYF
clone_size: -; j_call: TRBJ2-7; v_call: TRBV7-8; d_call: -; cdr3_nt: TGTGCCAGCAGCTTAGCAGCGGCGTACGAGCAGTACTTC; cdr3_aa: CASSLAAAYEQYF
clone_size: few; j_call: TRBJ2-7; v_call: TRBV2; d_call: -; cdr3_nt: TGTGCCAGCAGTGCGTTAGGCGAGCAGTACTTC; cdr3_aa: CASSALGEQYF
clone_size: -; j_call: TRBJ2-3; v_call: TRBV28; d_call: -; cdr3_nt: TGTGCCAGCAGTCAAAGCTCACAGGGGGGGAGTACGCAGTATTTT; cdr3_aa: CASSQSSQGGSTQYF
clone_size: -; j_call: TRBJ2-7; v_call: TRBV7-2; d_call: TRBD1; cdr3_nt: TGTGCCAGCAGCCACCGGGACAGCTCCTACGAGCAGTACTTC; cdr3_aa: CASSHRDSSYEQYF
clone_size: few; j_call: TRBJ2-2; v_call: TRBV5-1; d_call: -; cdr3_nt: TGCGCCAGCAGCTTGCCGGTACCGAACACCGGGGAGCTGTTTTTT; cdr3_aa: CASSLPVPNTGELFF
clone_size: -; j_call: TRBJ1-6; v_call: TRBV18; d_call: -; cdr3_nt: TGTGCCAGCTCACCCCCTTGGGATTCACCCCTCCACTTT; cdr3_aa: CASSPPWDSPLHF
clone_size: -; j_call: TRBJ2-7; v_call: TRBV18; d_call: TRBD2; cdr3_nt: TGTGCCAGCTCATCCAACGGGGACTACTACGAGCAGTACTTC; cdr3_aa: CASSSNGDYYEQYF